One and the same sample provided the 28 T cell receptor beta chains below, sequenced in a study of shared clonotypes between healthy human individuals. CD45RO-negative, CCR7-positively selected cells formed the naive CD8 fraction, excluding terminally differentiated effector memory CD45RA+ cells. TCRdb's table, derived via immunoSEQ multiplex PCR, lists solely in-frame clones and lacks some. The data show about 2,200,000 clones, with around 93% seen just once and under 2% held by the top ten. Sample: naive CD8+ T cells from PBMCs. These receptors were obtained from a man between 18 and 29 years old in good health. Some clones in this sample may be carry-over from other donors' samples.

The chain couples TRBV25-1 to TRBJ2-5; 7 positions agree with TRBD2. Trimming cost V 7 bases and J 4 bases; bases outside gene matches: 6. Per germline, CDR1 MGHDK and CDR2 SYGVNS. There are 13 residues in the CDR3. In DNA form, the CDR3 reads TGTGCCAGCAACCCGGGGGAGGGAGAGACCCAGTACTTC. This gives the protein CASNPGEGETQYF.

CDR3 DNA sequence: TGTGCCAGCAGTGAACGATGGCGGAATGAGCAGTTCTTC. This translates into CASSERWRNEQFF. This chain joins TRBV2 and TRBJ2-1, with D hard to call. Germline CDR1 and CDR2: SNHLY and FYNNEI. The V and J ends lost 2 bases and 7 bases respectively, with 9 bases between them. The CDR3 consists of 13 residues.

V is TRBV5-6 and J is TRBJ1-1, with 8 positions matching TRBD1. Losses at the gene ends were 0 bases for V and 4 bases for J; bases not matched to a gene: 2. The germline gives CDR1 SGHDT, CDR2 YYEEEE. CDR3 length: 14 amino acids. The CDR3 region has the DNA TGTGCCAGCAGCTTGGGGACAGGGTTCACTGAAGCTTTCTTT. Amino acid sequence: CASSLGTGFTEAFF.

The V and J genes are TRBV27 and TRBJ2-2; 7 positions agree with TRBD2. CDR1 and CDR2 from the germline V gene are MNHEY and SMNVEV (reference sequence). This CDR3 has 15 amino acids. V was pared by 3 bases and J by 4 bases, with 5 bases of the junction left unmatched. The CDR3 protein is CASSFEGGPTGELFF. In DNA form, the CDR3 reads TGTGCCAGCAGTTTCGAGGGAGGGCCCACCGGGGAGCTGTTTTTT.

On this clone itself: This sample includes further DNA sequences coding for the same CDR3. The rearrangement uses TRBV9 and TRBJ2-7, with D uncertain. V lost 0 bases and J lost 2, with 12 bases in between. Germline V gene sequence: CDR1 SGDLS, CDR2 YYNGEE. This CDR3 has 15 residues. The chain's CDR3 is CASSVGDSRTYEQYF. DNA of the CDR3: TGTGCCAGCAGCGTAGGGGATAGCCGAACCTACGAGCAGTACTTC.

The chain combines TRBV2 with TRBJ2-3, with a possible D match to TRBD2 (6 bases). Deletions cut 5 bases from V and 7 bases from J, with 7 bases between. The CDR3 covers 11 residues. Germline-derived CDR1 and CDR2 are SNHLY and FYNNEI. CDR3 sequence: CASSRGNTQYF. The CDR3 nucleotides read TGTGCCAGCAGTCGGGGGAATACGCAGTATTTT.

A word on this clone: The identical CDR3 is also encoded by other nucleotide sequences in the sample. The rearrangement links TRBV5-4 to TRBJ2-7; D ambiguous. The CDR3 loop spans 13 amino acids. The V end was cut by 0 bases, the J end by 1 base, with 5 bases between. Germline CDR1 reads SGHNT; CDR2 reads YYREEE (reference sequence). The CDR3 coding sequence is TGTGCCAGCAGCTTGGGACGGTCCTACGAGCAGTACTTC. It yields the protein CASSLGRSYEQYF.

This rearrangement joins TRBV10-3 to TRBJ1-2; possibly TRBD1 for D (5 bases). This CDR3 is built from 14 residues. V lost 6 bases, J lost 2 bases, and 13 bases lay in between. Germline lookup yields CDR1 ENHRY and CDR2 SYGVKD. The CDR3 loop reads CAISVGTGNYGYTF. CDR3 nucleotides: TGTGCCATCAGCGTCGGGACGGGGAACTATGGCTACACCTTC.

The chain uses TRBV19 and TRBJ2-7, with D possibly being TRBD2 (6 bases). Germline V gene data show CDR1 as LNHDA and CDR2 as SQIVND (reference sequence). This CDR3 contains 14 residues. Trimming took off 9 bases at V and 5 bases at J, with 20 bases between the two ends. The DNA for the CDR3 is TGTGCCAGCGCCCCGAGGCCGGGGGTGGACGAGCAGTACTTC. Its protein is CASAPRPGVDEQYF.

CDR3 sequence reads: CASTLSWGSGYTF. For the CDR3, the DNA is TGTGCCAGCACCCTTTCTTGGGGCAGTGGCTACACCTTC. This rearrangement joins TRBV27 to TRBJ1-2; D perhaps matches TRBD1 (5 bases). V lost 7 bases, J lost 7 bases, and 16 bases lay in between. There are 13 residues in the CDR3. CDR1 is MNHEY and CDR2 is SMNVEV in the germline V gene (reference sequence).

The V gene is TRBV30, the J gene TRBJ1-1; D unclear. Trimming took 6 bases from V and 7 from J, leaving 12 bases between them. Germline CDR1 GTSNPN, CDR2 SVGIG (reference sequence). This CDR3 is built from 11 residues. CDR3 in DNA: TGTGCCTGCGGTTTTATGGGTGAAGCTTTCTTT. It specifies CACGFMGEAFF.

This clone was recorded a few times. The chain carries TRBV7-3 and TRBJ2-2; D is uncertain. The ends were cut back, 4 bases at V and 4 bases at J, with 13 bases in the middle. From germline, CDR1 is SGHTA and CDR2 FQGTGA. The CDR3 has 15 amino acids. CDR3 in DNA: TGTGCCAGCAGCTCCAGCCTACCGTCCACCGGGGAGCTGTTTTTT. Amino acid sequence: CASSSSLPSTGELFF.

J is TRBJ2-5 and V is TRBV25-1; D is undetermined. The CDR3 has 11 amino acids. The germline CDR1 and CDR2 sequences are MGHDK and SYGVNS. V shed 5 bases and J shed 4 bases, with 5 bases lying between them. The DNA of the CDR3 is TGTGCCAGCAGTATTCGAGAGACCCAGTACTTC. Its translation: CASSIRETQYF.

The chain combines TRBV28 with TRBJ2-5; D uncertain. V was clipped by 5 bases and J by 1 base, with 14 bases between them. This CDR3 has 15 amino acids. In germline, CDR1 is MDHEN, CDR2 SYDVKM. The CDR3 region is CASSPLARVQETQYF. The CDR3 DNA is TGTGCCAGCAGTCCCCTGGCTAGAGTCCAAGAGACCCAGTACTTC.

This chain uses TRBV5-1 with TRBJ2-5, with 9 nucleotides matching TRBD2. The germline V gene encodes CDR1 SGHRS and CDR2 YFSETQ. V was clipped by 4 bases and J by 3 bases; unmatched bases: 13. This CDR3 is built from 17 residues. DNA of the CDR3: TGCGCCAGCAGCCTCTTCGCTAGCGGGAAAGATAAAGAGACCCAGTACTTC. It is translated as CASSLFASGKDKETQYF. The full variable domain, its missing parts supplied by reference TRBV5-1 and TRBJ2-5, is KAGVTQTPRYLIKTRGQQVTLSCSPISGHRSVSWYQQTPGQGLQFLFEYFSETQRNKGNFPGRFSGRQFSNSRSEMNVSTLELGDSALYLCASSLFASGKDKETQYFGPGTRLLVL.

There are a few counts of this clone. This sample includes further DNA sequences coding for the same CDR3. This chain uses TRBV11-3 with TRBJ1-1; D is possibly TRBD1 (6 bases). The germline V and J ends were trimmed by 5 bases and 1 base, with 8 bases remaining between them. In germline, CDR1 is SGHNT, CDR2 YENEEA. This CDR3 contains 13 residues. The CDR3 DNA reads TGTGCCAGCAGCCCGACAGGGAACACTGAAGCTTTCTTT. Translating gives CASSPTGNTEAFF.

V usage is TRBV5-6 and J usage is TRBJ2-5, with 12 bases fitting TRBD2. CDR3 length equals 17 residues. Unmatched junction bases numbered 14, after V lost 6 bases and J lost 5 bases. CDR1 is SGHDT and CDR2 is YYEEEE in the germline V gene. CDR3 DNA: TGTGCCAGCACCCCCCTAGCGGGAGGGCCGTGGAAGGAGACCCAGTACTTC. Translated: CASTPLAGGPWKETQYF.

The chain employs TRBV27 and TRBJ1-5, with D possibly being TRBD1 (6 bases). The germline gives CDR1 MNHEY, CDR2 SMNVEV (reference sequence). The CDR3 is 15 residues long. V lost 5 bases to trimming and J lost 2 bases, with 13 bases between them. The CDR3 region is CASSPRGLGNQPQHF. In DNA, the CDR3 is TGTGCCAGCAGTCCCCGGGGGCTGGGCAATCAGCCCCAGCATTTT.

The J gene is TRBJ2-1, the V gene TRBV6-1; 8 bases line up with TRBD1. Germline V lookup: CDR1 MNHNS, CDR2 SASEGT. V shed 6 bases, J shed 8 bases, and the junction held 12 bases outside the gene matches. The CDR3 consists of 15 residues. Written as DNA, the CDR3 is TGTGCCAGCAGATCACTCAGGGGGCTGGTGGATGAGCAGTTCTTC. This codes for CASRSLRGLVDEQFF.

The chain links TRBV4-1 to TRBJ2-5; perhaps TRBD2 as D (5 bases). V was pared by 1 base and J by 5 bases, with 14 bases between. The CDR3 is 15 residues long. CDR1 is MGHRA and CDR2 is YSYEKL in the germline V gene. CDR3 bases: TGCGCCAGCAGCCAAGCGGAGACGGAGGCGGAGACCCAGTACTTC. This codes for CASSQAETEAETQYF.

Of note for this clone: This specimen includes other DNA sequences encoding the same CDR3. The V gene is TRBV15, the J gene TRBJ1-5; unclear D gene. Germline values: CDR1 LNHNV, CDR2 YYDKDF (reference sequence). The CDR3 length is 13 residues. V was cut by 8 bases and J by 0 bases, with 8 bases left in between. CDR3 residues: CATQTGSNQPQHF. The CDR3 DNA sequence: TGTGCCACCCAGACGGGTAGCAATCAGCCCCAGCATTTT.

V gene TRBV29-1 combines with J gene TRBJ1-2, with TRBD1 as a possible D gene (6 bases). Germline loops: CDR1 SQVTM, CDR2 ANQGSEA. Trimming left V 7 bases short and J 5 bases short, with 14 bases between. The CDR3 spans 12 residues. CDR3 in amino acids: CSAIDRLYGYTF. In nucleotides, the CDR3 is TGCAGCGCAATTGACAGGCTTTATGGCTACACCTTC. Looking up the rest from reference TRBV29-1 and TRBJ1-2 gives the full variable domain: SAVISQKPSRDICQRGTSLTIQCQVDSQVTMMFWYRQQPGQSLTLIATANQGSEATYESGFVIDKFPISRPNLTFSTLTVSNMSPEDSSIYLCSAIDRLYGYTFGSGTRLTVV.

This sequence joins TRBV7-3 and TRBJ2-3; 7 bases agree with TRBD2. CDR3 size: 16 residues. Trimming cost V 5 bases and J 4 bases; bases outside gene matches: 12. Looked up from germline, CDR1 is SGHTA and CDR2 is FQGTGA. The CDR3 region is CASSPKVRELADTQYF. The CDR3 DNA sequence: TGTGCCAGCAGCCCCAAGGTGCGGGAGTTAGCAGATACGCAGTATTTT.

The chain combines TRBV4-1 with TRBJ2-7, with 12 positions matching TRBD2. The CDR3 extends over 14 amino acids. V gave up 4 bases and J gave up 3 bases; unmatched junction bases: 1. The germline V gene encodes CDR1 MGHRA and CDR2 YSYEKL. The CDR3 loop reads CASSRTSGNYEQYF. The CDR3 DNA follows: TGCGCCAGCAGCCGGACTAGCGGGAACTACGAGCAGTACTTC.

The chain has TRBV9 and TRBJ2-1, with TRBD2 matching 9 bases. Unmatched junction bases numbered 6, after V lost 0 bases and J lost 8 bases. Germline CDR1 reads SGDLS; CDR2 reads YYNGEE. The CDR3 has 15 amino acids. This CDR3 is CASSVDPGLAYEQFF. CDR3 in DNA: TGTGCCAGCAGCGTAGATCCGGGACTAGCCTATGAGCAGTTCTTC.

This chain connects TRBV7-9 to TRBJ1-1; a weak D match, TRBD1 (5 bases). This CDR3 is 14 amino acids long. Trimming removed 8 bases at V and 6 bases at J, with 19 bases between. Germline lookup yields CDR1 SEHNR and CDR2 FQNEAQ (reference sequence). The CDR3 region has the DNA TGTGCCAGCCAAGAGGGCAGGGTGGGACCTGAAGCTTTCTTT. It codes for CASQEGRVGPEAFF.

On this clone: This CDR3 is also generated by other DNA sequences in the sample. The rearrangement joins TRBV27 to TRBJ2-7; 7 bases are a match to TRBD2. The ends lost 2 bases at V and 2 bases at J; junction bases unmatched: 3. Germline V gene lookup returns CDR1 MNHEY and CDR2 SMNVEV (reference sequence). CDR3 length: 14 amino acids. The CDR3 DNA is TGTGCCAGCAGTTTAGGGGGAGGGACCTACGAGCAGTACTTC. Amino acids: CASSLGGGTYEQYF.

The chain couples TRBV7-9 to TRBJ2-6; D gene unclear. V was shortened by 1 base and J by 1 base, with 11 bases between the two germline ends. This CDR3 spans 17 amino acids. CDR1 and CDR2 (germline): SEHNR, FQNEAQ (reference sequence). In DNA, the CDR3 is TGTGCCAGCAGCTTAGGGGTCCCTGTTTCTGGGGCCAACGTCCTGACTTTC. Translated: CASSLGVPVSGANVLTF.